This T cell receptor beta chain was sequenced for a study of tumor T cells in aggressive B-cell lymphoma. Produced via immunoSEQ multiplex PCR; TCRdb's table is partial and in-frame only. Of 3,000 or so clones in the sample, approximately 82% were seen once. This clonotype originated in an adult with diffuse large B cell lymphoma. The sample consisted of tumor tissue.

CDR3 nucleotides: TGCGCCAGCAGCAACACCGGGACAGCTAACTATGGCTACACCTTC. Translating gives CASSNTGTANYGYTF. The gene calls are TRBV4-1 and TRBJ1-2; 7 bases match TRBD1. This CDR3 contains 15 residues. Germline values: CDR1 MGHRA, CDR2 YSYEKL. V shed 5 bases, J shed 0 bases, and the junction held 6 bases outside the gene matches.